The present TCR beta chain was sequenced within a study of OX40 agonist ivuxolimab in advanced cancers. The repertoire was sequenced with immunoSEQ multiplex PCR; TCRdb's copy has only in-frame clones and lacks some. There are 55,000 to 70,000 clones in the sample; around 90% occur only once, and approximately 8% lies in the top ten. The V gene lost 0 bases and the J gene lost 1 base, with 8 bases spanning the gap. The germline CDR1 and CDR2 sequences are SGHTS and YDEGEE. CDR3 length equals 14 residues. V gene TRBV5-8 combines with J gene TRBJ2-7; D gene unclear. The sequence derives from an adult with an advanced solid tumor such as melanoma, head and neck, liver or kidney cancer. This sample comprised CD4+ or CD8+ T cells sorted from blood, obtained in a trial of the OX40 agonist ivuxolimab. The CDR3 sequence: CASSLAPGSYEQYF. The CDR3 coding sequence is TGTGCCAGCAGCTTGGCTCCCGGGTCCTACGAGCAGTACTTC. Based on the CDR3 plus reference TRBV5-8 and TRBJ2-7, the full variable domain is EAGVTQSPTHLIKTRGQQATLRCSPISGHTSVYWYQQALGLGLQFLLWYDEGEERNRGNFPPRFSGRQFPNYSSELNVNALELEDSALYLCASSLAPGSYEQYFGPGTRLTVT.